The rows below give T cell receptor beta chains drawn from one sample of a study of spatial heterogeneity in lung cancer. TCRdb called the 5' RACE reads again in MiXCR, with one record for every CDR3 protein. The sample lists approximately 18,000 distinct CDR3 sequences, roughly 6% occurring once. The source material was lung tumor tissue, sampled at surgery. These receptors were collected from a female donor with early-stage non-small cell lung cancer. Both conserved end residues are trimmed from each CDR3. Size tells how often a clone was seen (once, few, many) or the class of an expanded clone, and some rows leave it out.

clone size: medium-sized
V gene: TRBV5-6
J gene: TRBJ2-2
CDR3 protein: ASSFKDRRTGELF

clone size: .
V gene: TRBV6-2/TRBV6-3
J gene: TRBJ2-7
CDR3 protein: ASTDREDYEQY

clone size: medium-sized
V gene: TRBV12-3/TRBV12-4
J gene: TRBJ1-5
CDR3 protein: ASSRRDHSNQPQH

clone size: .
V gene: TRBV10-3
J gene: TRBJ2-7
CDR3 protein: AISASGDRGLEQY

clone size: many
V gene: TRBV6-6
J gene: TRBJ2-4
CDR3 protein: ASRQIEIAKNIQY

clone size: many
V gene: TRBV20-1
J gene: TRBJ2-7
CDR3 protein: SATRGQDYYEQY

clone size: many
V gene: TRBV27
J gene: TRBJ2-5
CDR3 protein: ASSSRAGRSETQY

clone size: many
V gene: TRBV15
J gene: TRBJ1-1
CDR3 protein: ATSRETGVNTEAF

clone size: few
V gene: TRBV5-1
J gene: TRBJ2-1
CDR3 protein: ASSLEGLGSYNEQF

clone size: many
V gene: TRBV6-6
J gene: TRBJ2-6
CDR3 protein: ASSTRQGGSGANVLT

clone size: many
V gene: TRBV5-1
J gene: TRBJ2-1
CDR3 protein: ASSLASSGIWYNEQF

clone size: many
V gene: TRBV20-1
J gene: TRBJ2-3
CDR3 protein: SAHSSGLSTDTQY

clone size: many
V gene: TRBV11-2
J gene: TRBJ2-3
CDR3 protein: ASSSTSARADTQY

clone size: many
V gene: TRBV2
J gene: TRBJ2-7
CDR3 protein: ASSGDATYEQY

clone size: few
V gene: TRBV12-3/TRBV12-4
J gene: TRBJ2-7
CDR3 protein: ASSLPQGRYEQY

clone size: few
V gene: TRBV6-6
J gene: TRBJ2-7
CDR3 protein: ASSYLAGVDEQY

clone size: many
V gene: TRBV5-1
J gene: TRBJ2-7
CDR3 protein: ASSLGLAGSYEQY

clone size: many
V gene: TRBV4-1
J gene: TRBJ2-1
CDR3 protein: ASSSPAGNSYNEQF

clone size: many
V gene: TRBV4-1
J gene: TRBJ2-5
CDR3 protein: ASSQHRGEAQETQY

clone size: many
V gene: TRBV11-2
J gene: TRBJ2-1
CDR3 protein: ASSRLGSLNEQF

clone size: many
V gene: TRBV7-6
J gene: TRBJ1-4
CDR3 protein: ASSLDEKLF

clone size: many
V gene: TRBV7-9
J gene: TRBJ2-1
CDR3 protein: ASSIPFSSHPNTDEQF

clone size: many
V gene: TRBV20-1
J gene: TRBJ1-1
CDR3 protein: RATQNTEAF

clone size: many
V gene: TRBV19
J gene: TRBJ2-7
CDR3 protein: ASSIGNTEQY

clone size: many
V gene: TRBV20-1
J gene: TRBJ2-7
CDR3 protein: SARDHTGPYEQY

clone size: many
V gene: TRBV19
J gene: TRBJ2-7
CDR3 protein: ARPTSEGHEQY

clone size: many
V gene: TRBV7-2
J gene: TRBJ2-1
CDR3 protein: ASGASGHNEQF

clone size: few
V gene: TRBV13
J gene: TRBJ2-3
CDR3 protein: ASSIRVAYSTDTQY

clone size: .
V gene: TRBV6-1
J gene: TRBJ2-3
CDR3 protein: ASSDYIDLNTQY

clone size: many
V gene: TRBV20-1
J gene: TRBJ2-1
CDR3 protein: SARDLQSSYNEQF

clone size: .
V gene: TRBV7-2
J gene: TRBJ2-2
CDR3 protein: ASSFRVDTGELV

clone size: many
V gene: TRBV7-9
J gene: TRBJ1-4
CDR3 protein: ASSSGQGGVEKLF

clone size: many
V gene: TRBV18
J gene: TRBJ2-7
CDR3 protein: ASKVTGSSYEQY

clone size: .
V gene: TRBV12-3/TRBV12-4
J gene: TRBJ2-7
CDR3 protein: ASREGGASEQY

clone size: many
V gene: TRBV6-4
J gene: TRBJ2-2
CDR3 protein: ASSVDRGTPGELF

clone size: .
V gene: TRBV6-2/TRBV6-3
J gene: TRBJ2-1
CDR3 protein: ASTGTTLGNEQF